Each of the 3 T cell receptor beta chains below was sequenced from the same sample in a study of blood T cell repertoires in COVID-19. Profiled with immunoSEQ multiplex PCR; TCRdb holds only in-frame clones, not every one. The sample holds around 280,000 clones, 87% seen once. The sample was PBMCs or T cells enriched from blood (not recorded which). These receptors were obtained from a woman aged 40 to 49 who had recovered from COVID-19.

This clone was found once. The chain employs TRBV7-2 and TRBJ2-3, with TRBD2 matching 10 bases. The CDR3 extends over 16 amino acids. V shed 5 bases and J 2 bases; nucleotides not matched to a gene: 7. The V gene's germline CDR1 is SGHTA and CDR2 FQGNSA. As DNA, the CDR3 is TGTGCCAGCAGCCTTACCGGGACTAGCGCCACAGATACGCAGTATTTT. Its translation: CASSLTGTSATDTQYF.

This chain uses TRBV19 with TRBJ2-3, with 11 bases identical to TRBD2. The ends lost 5 bases at V and 5 bases at J; junction bases unmatched: 9. Germline V lookup: CDR1 LNHDA, CDR2 SQIVND (reference sequence). CDR3 length equals 16 residues. This chain's CDR3 is CASSDLTSGTGDTQYF. In DNA form, the CDR3 reads TGTGCCAGTAGTGACCTGACTAGCGGGACCGGAGATACGCAGTATTTT.

The V and J genes are TRBV18 and TRBJ2-1; D may be TRBD1 (6 bases). The CDR3 has 16 amino acids. Per germline, CDR1 KGHSH and CDR2 LQKENI. V lost 6 bases, J lost 5 bases, and 20 bases lay in between. The CDR3 DNA follows: TGTGCCAGCTCTCACGGCGGCAGGGGAACGAACAATGAGCAGTTCTTC. It specifies CASSHGGRGTNNEQFF.